Presented here are 9 T cell receptor beta chains from one specimen sequenced in a study of OX40 agonist ivuxolimab in advanced cancers. Receptor libraries were prepared by the immunoSEQ multiplex PCR assay. TCRdb stores this immuneACCESS table with in-frame sequences only. Part of the clones is absent; in the studies checked, under half of the shortfall reflects unresolved V genes, and no reason is known for the rest. The sample table shows some 87,000 clones, and 70% to 90% are seen once. The biggest ten clones account for roughly 0.7% of the sample. This material consisted of CD4+ or CD8+ T cells sorted from blood, taken in a trial of the OX40 agonist ivuxolimab. The receptors were sampled from an adult with an advanced solid tumor such as melanoma, head and neck, liver or kidney cancer.

The gene calls are TRBV30 and TRBJ1-5; D gene uncertain. CDR1 and CDR2 (germline): GTSNPN, SVGIG (reference sequence). There are 13 residues in the CDR3. Between the trimmed V and J ends, which lost 5 bases and 3 bases, there was a span of 11 bases. CDR3 nucleotides: TGTGCCTGGGCCCCCGGGGACAATCAGCCCCAGCATTTT. Protein: CAWAPGDNQPQHF.

V is TRBV7-2 and J is TRBJ1-2; 7 nucleotides align to TRBD1. The CDR3 contains 14 residues. Germline values: CDR1 SGHTA, CDR2 FQGNSA. Trimming at V came to 5 bases and at J to 11 bases, leaving 14 bases not matched to a gene. This chain's CDR3 is CASSRRGQSLGYTF. The CDR3 DNA sequence: TGTGCCAGCAGCCGCCGGGGACAGTCCTTGGGGTACACCTTC.

The gene calls are TRBV2 and TRBJ1-2; a weak D match, TRBD1 (6 bases). Trimming pared 6 bases from V and 7 bases from J, leaving 18 bases between. Germline V lookup: CDR1 SNHLY, CDR2 FYNNEI. The CDR3 covers 14 residues. The CDR3 loop is CASSTSQGSGGYTF. In nucleotides, the CDR3 is TGTGCCAGCAGCACTTCACAGGGATCAGGTGGCTACACCTTC.

The V gene is TRBV29-1, the J gene TRBJ1-2; no definite D call. The germline V gene encodes CDR1 SQVTM and CDR2 ANQGSEA. With 7 bases removed from V and 2 bases from J, the gap between germline ends came to 11 bases. CDR3 length equals 12 residues. This CDR3 reads CSAHTENYGYTF. DNA for the CDR3: TGCAGCGCACACACAGAGAACTATGGCTACACCTTC.

The rearrangement joins TRBV7-9 to TRBJ1-2; D is undetermined. From germline, CDR1 is SEHNR and CDR2 FQNEAQ (reference sequence). Trimming shortened V by 0 bases and J by 7 bases, and 6 bases separated the two germline ends. The CDR3 covers 12 residues. The CDR3 loop reads CASSLAAAGYTF. CDR3 in DNA: TGTGCCAGCAGCTTAGCGGCGGCTGGCTACACCTTC.

This clone was observed a single time. The chain recombines TRBV7-2 with TRBJ2-7, with TRBD1 matching over 9 bases. The CDR3 is 15 residues long. CDR1 is SGHTA, CDR2 FQGNSA, per germline. Unmatched junction bases numbered 9, after V lost 8 bases and J lost 1 base. The DNA for the CDR3 is TGTGCCAGCTCCCCATCGGGACAGGGTTCCTACGAGCAGTACTTC. Protein: CASSPSGQGSYEQYF.

The CDR3 DNA reads as TGTGCCAGTAGTAACGGACAGGGCGCAGATACGCAGTATTTT. Its translation is CASSNGQGADTQYF. The chain joins TRBV19 to TRBJ2-3; the match to TRBD1 covers 8 bases. The CDR3 is made up of 14 amino acids. The germline V gene has CDR1 LNHDA and CDR2 SQIVND (reference sequence). Trimming took 4 bases from V and 4 from J; bases not matched to a gene: 4.

The gene calls are TRBV5-4 and TRBJ1-4; TRBD1 agrees at 7 bases. J was trimmed by 7 bases and V by 5 bases; bases with no gene match: 11. This CDR3 is 15 amino acids long. Germline V gives CDR1 SGHNT, CDR2 YYREEE (reference sequence). In DNA form, the CDR3 reads TGTGCCAGCAGTCTCTCCAAGGGGGCCGGTGAAAAACTGTTTTTT. The encoded protein is CASSLSKGAGEKLFF. The variable domain in full, with the rest retrieved from reference TRBV5-4 and TRBJ1-4, is ETGVTQSPTHLIKTRGQQVTLRCSSQSGHNTVSWYQQALGQGPQFIFQYYREEENGRGNFPPRFSGLQFPNYSSELNVNALELDDSALYLCASSLSKGAGEKLFFGSGTQLSVL.

The chain links TRBV18 to TRBJ2-3; no clear D gene. Looked up from germline, CDR1 is KGHSH and CDR2 is LQKENI. This CDR3 region has 14 residues. Trimming cost V 5 bases and J 2 bases, with 11 bases left between them. CDR3 loop: CASSGVTLTDTQYF. DNA for the CDR3: TGTGCCAGCTCAGGGGTCACCCTCACAGATACGCAGTATTTT.